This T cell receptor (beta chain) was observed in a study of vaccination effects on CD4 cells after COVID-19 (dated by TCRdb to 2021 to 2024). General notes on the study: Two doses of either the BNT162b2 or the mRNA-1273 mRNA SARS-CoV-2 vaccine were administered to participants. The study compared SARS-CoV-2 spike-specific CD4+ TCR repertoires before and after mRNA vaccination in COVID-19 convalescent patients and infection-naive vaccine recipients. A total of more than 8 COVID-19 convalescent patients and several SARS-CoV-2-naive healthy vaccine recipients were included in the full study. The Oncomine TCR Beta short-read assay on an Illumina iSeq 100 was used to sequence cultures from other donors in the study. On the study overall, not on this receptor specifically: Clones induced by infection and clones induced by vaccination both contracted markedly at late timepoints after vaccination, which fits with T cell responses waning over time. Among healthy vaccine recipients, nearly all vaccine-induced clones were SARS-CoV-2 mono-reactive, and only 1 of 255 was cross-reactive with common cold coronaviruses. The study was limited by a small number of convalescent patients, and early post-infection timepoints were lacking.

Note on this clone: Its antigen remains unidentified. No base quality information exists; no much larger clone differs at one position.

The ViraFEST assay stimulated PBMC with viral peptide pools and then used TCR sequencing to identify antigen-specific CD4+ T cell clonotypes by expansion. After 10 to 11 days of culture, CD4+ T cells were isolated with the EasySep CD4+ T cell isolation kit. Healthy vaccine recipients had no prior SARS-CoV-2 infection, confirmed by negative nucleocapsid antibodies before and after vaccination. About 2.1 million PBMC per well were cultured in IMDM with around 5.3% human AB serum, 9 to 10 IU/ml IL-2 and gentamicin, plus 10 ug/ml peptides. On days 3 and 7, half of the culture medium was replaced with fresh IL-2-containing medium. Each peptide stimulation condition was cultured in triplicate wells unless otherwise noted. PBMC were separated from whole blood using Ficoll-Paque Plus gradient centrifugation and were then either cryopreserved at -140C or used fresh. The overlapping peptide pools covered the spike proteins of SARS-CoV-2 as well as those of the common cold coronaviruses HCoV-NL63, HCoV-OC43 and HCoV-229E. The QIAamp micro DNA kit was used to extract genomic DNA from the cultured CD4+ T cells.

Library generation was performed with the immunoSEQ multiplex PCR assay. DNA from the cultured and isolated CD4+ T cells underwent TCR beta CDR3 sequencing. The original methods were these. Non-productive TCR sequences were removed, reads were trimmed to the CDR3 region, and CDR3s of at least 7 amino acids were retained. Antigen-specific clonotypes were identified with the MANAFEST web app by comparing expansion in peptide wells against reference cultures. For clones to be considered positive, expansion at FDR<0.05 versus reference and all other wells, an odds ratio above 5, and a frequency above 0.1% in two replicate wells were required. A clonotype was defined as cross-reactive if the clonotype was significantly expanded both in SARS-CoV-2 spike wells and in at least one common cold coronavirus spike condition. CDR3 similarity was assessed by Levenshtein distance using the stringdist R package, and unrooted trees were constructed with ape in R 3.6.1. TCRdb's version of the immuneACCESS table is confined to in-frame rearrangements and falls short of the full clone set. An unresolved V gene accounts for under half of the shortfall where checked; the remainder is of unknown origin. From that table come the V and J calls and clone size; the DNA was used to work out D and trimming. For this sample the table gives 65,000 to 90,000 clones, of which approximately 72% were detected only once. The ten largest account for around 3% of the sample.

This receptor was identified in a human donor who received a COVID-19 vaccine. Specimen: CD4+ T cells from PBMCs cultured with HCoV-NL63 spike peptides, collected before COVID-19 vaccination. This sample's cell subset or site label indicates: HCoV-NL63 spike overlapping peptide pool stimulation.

The nucleotide sequence reads TGTGCCAGCTCACGGGGGTCAGGAGGGACTGAAGCTTTCTTT. This is translated as CASSRGSGGTEAFF. The chain is encoded by TRBV18 joined to TRBJ1-1; the D region possibly corresponds to TRBD1 (5 bases align). V is cut by 4 bases and J by 5 bases, and the space between the germline ends is 14 bases. Spanning cysteine to phenylalanine, the CDR3 consists of 14 amino acids. Here the CDR3 DNA is all that survives: 42 bases in frame from base 1. CDR1 KGHSH and CDR2 LQKENI are derived from the germline V gene.